Below, 26 T cell receptor beta chains from the same sample are listed, as sequenced in a study of cytomegalovirus exposure and HLA in healthy donors. The PCR was carried out with 60 Vbeta primers and 13 Jbeta primers. Some clones are missing from TCRdb's copy, which holds only in-frame ones; the method was immunoSEQ multiplex PCR. The sample records about 140,000 clones, around 79% being singletons. The sample comprised PBMCs. These TCRs come from a man between 40 and 49 years old in good health and CMV-seropositive.

J is TRBJ1-1 and V is TRBV5-6, with D possibly TRBD1 on 5 matching bases. V gave up 3 bases and J gave up 10 bases, with 19 bases separating them. Per the germline V gene, CDR1 is SGHDT and CDR2 is YYEEEE. This CDR3 is built from 14 residues. The CDR3 protein is CASSSSLSGLSAFF. The DNA of the CDR3 is TGTGCCAGCAGCTCGAGCCTTTCAGGGTTGTCAGCTTTCTTT.

This CDR3 reads CASSPEGASNQPQHF. For the CDR3, the DNA is TGCGCCAGCAGCCCGGAGGGGGCGAGCAATCAGCCCCAGCATTTT. The chain carries TRBV5-1 and TRBJ1-5; 7 bases are a match to TRBD1. The junction had 5 bases not matched to a gene; V was cut back by 4 bases and J by 1 base. In germline, CDR1 is SGHRS, CDR2 YFSETQ. This CDR3 is built from 15 residues.

The chain joins TRBV5-1 to TRBJ1-1, with D perhaps TRBD1 (6 bases). V lost 0 bases and J lost 4, with 16 bases in between. CDR1 and CDR2 (germline): SGHRS, YFSETQ. The CDR3 extends over 16 amino acids. CDR3 bases: TGCGCCAGCAGCTTGGTCCCCCCCGGGGGGCTCACTGAAGCTTTCTTT. Translation gives CASSLVPPGGLTEAFF.

The genes are TRBV2 and TRBJ2-2, with a possible D match to TRBD1 (6 bases). Germline loops: CDR1 SNHLY, CDR2 FYNNEI. The CDR3 length is 14 residues. V was trimmed by 5 bases and J by 4 bases, leaving 11 bases between them. The CDR3 loop reads CASSQGLGTGELFF. The DNA of the CDR3 is TGTGCCAGCAGTCAGGGGCTGGGCACCGGGGAGCTGTTTTTT. The whole variable domain, filled in from reference TRBV2 and TRBJ2-2, reads EPEVTQTPSHQVTQMGQEVILRCVPISNHLYFYWYRQILGQKVEFLVSFYNNEISEKSEIFDDQFSVERPDGSNFTLKIRSTKLEDSAMYFCASSQGLGTGELFFGEGSRLTVL.

The gene calls are TRBV4-2 and TRBJ2-3, with D unresolved. V lost 2 bases to trimming and J lost 4 bases, with 16 bases between them. CDR1 is LGHNA, CDR2 YNFKEQ, per germline. CDR3 size: 16 residues. The CDR3 sequence: CASSQTTAAVADTQYF. The CDR3 nucleotides read TGTGCCAGCAGCCAAACAACCGCGGCTGTAGCAGATACGCAGTATTTT.

There are a few counts of this clone. The chain employs TRBV30 and TRBJ1-2, with a weak D call TRBD1 (5 bases). The CDR3 is made up of 13 amino acids. The V and J ends lost 1 base and 8 bases respectively, with 14 bases between them. CDR1 is GTSNPN and CDR2 is SVGIG in the germline V gene (reference sequence). The chain's CDR3 is CAWSATTGTGYTF. CDR3 DNA sequence: TGTGCCTGGAGTGCCACCACAGGAACGGGCTACACCTTC.

This rearrangement joins TRBV7-2 to TRBJ1-5, with D hard to call. Germline CDR1 and CDR2: SGHTA and FQGNSA. The CDR3 length is 15 residues. Between the trimmed V and J ends, which lost 1 base and 4 bases, there was a span of 11 bases. The CDR3 DNA is TGTGCCAGCAGCTTAGATTTCGGGTTTAATCAGCCCCAGCATTTT. Residues: CASSLDFGFNQPQHF.

Written as DNA, the CDR3 is TGTGCCAGCAGCCAGGATGGGTACAGGGCGTATGGCTACACCTTC. This gives the protein CASSQDGYRAYGYTF. The chain links TRBV14 to TRBJ1-2, with a weak D call TRBD1 (6 bases). V was trimmed by 3 bases and J by 5 bases, leaving 16 bases between them. Germline V gene sequence: CDR1 SGHDN, CDR2 FVKESK. The CDR3 spans 15 residues. The full variable domain, in which reference TRBV14 and TRBJ1-2 provide the parts outside the CDR3, is EAGVTQFPSHSVIEKGQTVTLRCDPISGHDNLYWYRRVMGKEIKFLLHFVKESKQDESGMPNNRFLAERTGGTYSTLKVQPAELEDSGVYFCASSQDGYRAYGYTFGSGTRLTVV.

The rearrangement links TRBV14 to TRBJ1-1; a weak D match, TRBD1 (5 bases). Trimming removed 2 bases at V and 4 bases at J, with 20 bases between. The CDR3 sequence is 17 residues long. Germline V lookup: CDR1 SGHDN, CDR2 FVKESK. CDR3 bases: TGTGCCAGCAGCCAACAACCCACTTGGGGGGTTGGCACTGAAGCTTTCTTT. Protein: CASSQQPTWGVGTEAFF.

On this clone itself: The junction and the germline gene differ at one end; a read error may be behind it. This CDR3 reads CAGSPGLVQETQYF. CDR3 coding DNA: TGTGCCGGCAGCCCAGGACTGGTCCAAGAGACCCAGTACTTC. This chain links TRBV11-2 with TRBJ2-5, with a tentative D call TRBD2 (5 bases). Germline CDR1 and CDR2: SGHAT and FQNNGV. The length of the CDR3 is 14 residues.

This chain links TRBV4-1 with TRBJ2-2; TRBD1 might be the D (5 bases). The V end was cut by 4 bases, the J end by 8 bases, with 14 bases between. Per germline, CDR1 MGHRA and CDR2 YSYEKL. The CDR3 is 14 amino acids. CDR3 bases: TGCGCCAGCAGCCCACAGGATCTTCGAGGGGAGCTGTTTTTT. Protein product: CASSPQDLRGELFF.

The chain is built from TRBV29-1 and TRBJ2-5; possible D gene TRBD2, 6 bases. Judging by the DNA end, TRBJ2-7 fits better; the J call may be wrong. Looked up from germline, CDR1 is SQVTM and CDR2 is ANQGSEA. This CDR3 has 13 residues. CDR3 DNA: TGCAGCGTTGAGCGGGATGGGCTTGACGAGCAGTACTTC. It specifies CSVERDGLDEQYF.

The V call is TRBV19, the J call TRBJ1-3; D uncertain. CDR1 LNHDA and CDR2 SQIVND come from the germline V gene (reference sequence). V was shortened by 3 bases and J by 0 bases, with 12 bases between the two germline ends. This CDR3 comprises 16 residues. In DNA form, the CDR3 reads TGTGCCAGTAGTATTACGTTGGGCGACTCTGGAAACACCATATATTTT. Translated, it gives CASSITLGDSGNTIYF.

This clone appeared a few times. The chain uses TRBV28 and TRBJ2-3; 8 nucleotides align to TRBD1. CDR1 is MDHEN and CDR2 is SYDVKM in the germline V gene. V gave up 8 bases and J gave up 2 bases; unmatched junction bases: 9. This CDR3 comprises 15 residues. The CDR3, as DNA: TGTGCCAGCCTCGCAGGGGGCGGCTACACAGATACGCAGTATTTT. This encodes CASLAGGGYTDTQYF.

The V call is TRBV10-3, the J call TRBJ2-7, with D perhaps matching TRBD1 (6 bases). This CDR3 has 15 amino acids. Germline lookup yields CDR1 ENHRY and CDR2 SYGVKD. Trimming removed 4 bases at V and 2 bases at J, with 15 bases between. CDR3 coding DNA: TGTGCCATCAGTGTCTCCCGGGACACCCCCTACGAGCAGTACTTC. Translated: CAISVSRDTPYEQYF.

This clone was seen just once. The J gene is TRBJ2-7, the V gene TRBV10-2; 8 nucleotides match TRBD2. This CDR3 comprises 14 residues. The V and J ends lost 8 bases and 5 bases, in that order; junction bases with no gene match: 11. Germline loops: CDR1 WSHSY, CDR2 SAAADI. The CDR3 coding sequence is TGCGCCAGCTTCGGGAGGGCAGGTGGCGACGAGCAGTACTTC. Its protein is CASFGRAGGDEQYF.

Notes on this clone: Mismatch with germline at one junction end may stem from a read error. The rearrangement links TRBV28 to TRBJ2-3; 8 nucleotides match TRBD1. The CDR3 is 15 amino acids. CDR1 and CDR2 (germline): MDHEN, SYDVKM. The CDR3 loop reads CASSLRGQGTDTQYF. Written as DNA, the CDR3 is TGTGCCAGCAGTTTAAGAGGACAGGGCACGGATACGCAGTATTTT. Combining the CDR3 with reference TRBV28 and TRBJ2-3 gives the whole variable domain DVKVTQSSRYLVKRTGEKVFLECVQDMDHENMFWYRQDPGLGLRLIYFSYDVKMKEKGDIPEGYSVSREKKERFSLILESASTNQTSMYLCASSLRGQGTDTQYFGPGTRLTVL.

The chain joins TRBV20-1 to TRBJ2-7; D uncertain. Germline CDR1 DFQATT, CDR2 SNEGSKA (reference sequence). The CDR3 spans 11 residues. Trimming left V 4 bases short and J 6 bases short, with 10 bases between. The CDR3 DNA is TGCAGTGCTAATTTTTTGGCCGAGCAGTACTTC. This gives the protein CSANFLAEQYF.

The genes are TRBV11-2 and TRBJ2-1; TRBD1 matches at 9 bases. V trimming: 4 bases; J trimming: 7 bases; junction bases outside the gene matches: 2. Germline values: CDR1 SGHAT, CDR2 FQNNGV. This CDR3 comprises 13 residues. The CDR3 DNA follows: TGTGCCAGCAGCTCTGACAGGGGGAATGAGCAGTTCTTC. It specifies CASSSDRGNEQFF.

The chain recombines TRBV15 with TRBJ2-7; D remains ambiguous. V lost 0 bases, J lost 4 bases, and 19 bases lay in between. Per the germline V gene, CDR1 is LNHNV and CDR2 is YYDKDF (reference sequence). The CDR3 is 17 amino acids. CDR3 in DNA: TGTGCCACCAGCAGAGATCGCGATTTGAAGTCCAGGTACGAGCAGTACTTC. Encoded protein: CATSRDRDLKSRYEQYF.

This clone occurred once. The chain is built from TRBV6-5 and TRBJ1-1; perhaps TRBD1 as D (5 bases). Germline-derived CDR1 and CDR2 are MNHEY and SVGAGI. The CDR3 covers 13 residues. V was clipped by 2 bases and J by 4 bases, with 8 bases between them. For the CDR3, the DNA is TGTGCCAGCAGTTACGGACATCGCACTGAAGCTTTCTTT. Amino acid sequence: CASSYGHRTEAFF.

The gene calls are TRBV11-3 and TRBJ1-1, with D maybe TRBD1 (6 bases). V shed 5 bases and J shed 5 bases, with 12 bases lying between them. The germline V gene encodes CDR1 SGHNT and CDR2 YENEEA. The CDR3 sequence is 13 residues long. This chain's CDR3 is CASSTRGFTEAFF. CDR3 DNA: TGTGCCAGCAGCACGAGGGGGTTTACTGAAGCTTTCTTT.

In this sample, this clone turned up once. The gene calls are TRBV11-1 and TRBJ2-5; TRBD1 agrees at 12 bases. After removal of 4 bases from V and 5 bases from J, the junction contained 5 bases not matched to a gene. The CDR3 spans 15 residues. Germline CDR1 reads SGHAT; CDR2 reads FQDESV (reference sequence). The CDR3 reads CASSWGTGGLETQYF. The CDR3 DNA follows: TGTGCCAGCAGCTGGGGGACAGGGGGCTTGGAGACCCAGTACTTC.

This clone appeared once. This sequence joins TRBV11-1 and TRBJ2-7; D remains ambiguous. Between the trimmed V and J ends, which lost 2 bases and 3 bases, there was a span of 8 bases. Germline CDR1 and CDR2: SGHAT and FQDESV (reference sequence). CDR3 length equals 13 residues. The CDR3 loop reads CASSLIPSYEQYF. The CDR3 nucleotides are TGTGCCAGCAGCTTAATACCGAGCTACGAGCAGTACTTC. Together with reference TRBV11-1 and TRBJ2-7, the CDR3 gives the full variable domain: EAEVAQSPRYKITEKSQAVAFWCDPISGHATLYWYRQILGQGPELLVQFQDESVVDDSQLPKDRFSAERLKGVDSTLKIQPAELGDSAMYLCASSLIPSYEQYFGPGTRLTVT.

About this clone itself: An end of the junction differs from the germline gene, which may be a read error. The gene calls are TRBV7-9 and TRBJ2-7; TRBD2 is a possible D gene (5 bases). This CDR3 spans 13 amino acids. The V gene's germline CDR1 is SEHNR and CDR2 FQNEAQ (reference sequence). Written as DNA, the CDR3 is TGTTCCAGCAGCTTCGGCAGGCCGGGGGAGCAGTACTTC. This sequence encodes CSSSFGRPGEQYF.

J is TRBJ2-3 and V is TRBV9; 9 positions match TRBD2. The CDR3 runs 17 residues. Germline values: CDR1 SGDLS, CDR2 YYNGEE. Trimming at V came to 3 bases and at J to 0 bases, leaving 8 bases not matched to a gene. CDR3 DNA: TGTGCCAGCAGCGGGCGACTAGCGGAGGCTAGCACAGATACGCAGTATTTT. Its translation: CASSGRLAEASTDTQYF.